Detailed here is one T cell receptor (beta chain). Its antigen is as yet unknown. The PCR was carried out with 60 Vbeta primers and 13 Jbeta primers. Sequencing used immunoSEQ multiplex PCR; TCRdb keeps in-frame clones, though not all of them. The repertoire includes around 170,000 clones, 82% of them detected once, and less than 0.85% sits in the top ten. These data originate in a study of cytomegalovirus exposure and HLA in healthy donors. V dropped 0 bases and J dropped 0; count of bases not matched to a gene: 7. Germline V gene sequence: CDR1 SGHNT, CDR2 YYREEE (reference sequence). CDR3 length equals 18 residues. Study-wide points: When analyzed later, a missense DCLRE1C variant was found to be linked to TCR beta V- and J-gene trimming. The authors enumerated 164 TCR beta chains as linked to cytomegalovirus.

The receptor was isolated from a woman in her late teens or twenties in good health and CMV-seronegative. Input material: PBMCs. The chain joins TRBV5-4 to TRBJ2-2, with 8 bases lining up with TRBD1. CDR3 protein: CASSLVGWGQANTGELFF. The CDR3 nucleotides read TGTGCCAGCAGCTTGGTCGGGTGGGGACAGGCGAACACCGGGGAGCTGTTTTTT.